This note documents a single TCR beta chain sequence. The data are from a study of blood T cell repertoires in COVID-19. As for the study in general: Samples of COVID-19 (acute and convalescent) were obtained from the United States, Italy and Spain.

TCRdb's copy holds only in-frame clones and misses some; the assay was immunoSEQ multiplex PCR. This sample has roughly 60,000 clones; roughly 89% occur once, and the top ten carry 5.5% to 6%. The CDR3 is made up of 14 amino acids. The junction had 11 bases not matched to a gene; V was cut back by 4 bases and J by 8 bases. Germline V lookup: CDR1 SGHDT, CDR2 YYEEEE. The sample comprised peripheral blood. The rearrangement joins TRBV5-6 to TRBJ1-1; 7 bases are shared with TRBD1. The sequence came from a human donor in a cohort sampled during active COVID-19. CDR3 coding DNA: TGTGCCAGCAGCACCGGCCAGGGGGAGAGGGAAGCTTTCTTT. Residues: CASSTGQGEREAFF.